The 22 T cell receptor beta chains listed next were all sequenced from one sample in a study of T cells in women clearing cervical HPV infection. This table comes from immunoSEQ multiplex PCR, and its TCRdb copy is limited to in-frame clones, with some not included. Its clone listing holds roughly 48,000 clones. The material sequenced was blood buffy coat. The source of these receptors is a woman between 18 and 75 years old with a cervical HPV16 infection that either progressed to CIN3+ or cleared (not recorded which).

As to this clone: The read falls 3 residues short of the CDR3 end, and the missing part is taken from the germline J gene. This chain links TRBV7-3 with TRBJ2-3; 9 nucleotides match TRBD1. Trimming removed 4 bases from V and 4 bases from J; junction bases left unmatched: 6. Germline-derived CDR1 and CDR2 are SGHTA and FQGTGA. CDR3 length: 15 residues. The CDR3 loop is CASSWPTGGADTQYF. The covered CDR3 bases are TGTGCCAGCAGCTGGCCTACAGGGGGCGCAGATACG.

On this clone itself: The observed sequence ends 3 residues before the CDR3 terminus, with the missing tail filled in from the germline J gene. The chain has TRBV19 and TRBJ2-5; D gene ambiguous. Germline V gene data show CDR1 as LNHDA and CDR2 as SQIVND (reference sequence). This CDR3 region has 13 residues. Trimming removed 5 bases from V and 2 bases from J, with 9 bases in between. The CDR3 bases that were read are TGTGCCAGTAGTCCGGTACTACAAGAGACC. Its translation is CASSPVLQET. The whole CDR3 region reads CASSPVLQETQYF. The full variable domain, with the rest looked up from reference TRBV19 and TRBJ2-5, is DGGITQSPKYLFRKEGQNVTLSCEQNLNHDAMYWYRQDPGQGLRLIYYSQIVNDFQKGDIAEGYSVSREKKESFPLTVTSAQKNPTAFYLCASSPVLQETQYFGPGTRLLVL.

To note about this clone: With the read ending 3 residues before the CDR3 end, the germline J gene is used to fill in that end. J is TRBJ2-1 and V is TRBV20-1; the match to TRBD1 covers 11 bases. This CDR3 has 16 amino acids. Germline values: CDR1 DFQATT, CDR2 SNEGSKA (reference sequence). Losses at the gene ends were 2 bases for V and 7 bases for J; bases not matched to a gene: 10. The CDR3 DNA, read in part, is TGCAGTGCTAGAAGCGCGTTGGGACAGGGGGGGAATGAG. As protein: CSARSALGQGGNE. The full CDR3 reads CSARSALGQGGNEQFF.

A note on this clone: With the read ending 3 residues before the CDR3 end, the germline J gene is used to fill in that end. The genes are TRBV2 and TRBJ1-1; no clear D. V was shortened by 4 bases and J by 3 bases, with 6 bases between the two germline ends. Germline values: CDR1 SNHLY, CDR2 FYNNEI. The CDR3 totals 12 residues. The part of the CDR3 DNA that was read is TGTGCCAGCAGTGTCGGGGACACTGAA. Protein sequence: CASSVGDTE. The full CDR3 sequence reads CASSVGDTEAFF.

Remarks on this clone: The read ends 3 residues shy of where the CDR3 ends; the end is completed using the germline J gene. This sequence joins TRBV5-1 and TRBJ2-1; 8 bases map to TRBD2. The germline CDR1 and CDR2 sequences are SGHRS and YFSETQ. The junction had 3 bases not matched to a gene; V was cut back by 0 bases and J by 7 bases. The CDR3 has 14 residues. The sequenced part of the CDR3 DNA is TGCGCCAGCAGCTTGGTAGCGGGAAGAAATGAG. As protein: CASSLVAGRNE. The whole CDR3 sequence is CASSLVAGRNEQFF.

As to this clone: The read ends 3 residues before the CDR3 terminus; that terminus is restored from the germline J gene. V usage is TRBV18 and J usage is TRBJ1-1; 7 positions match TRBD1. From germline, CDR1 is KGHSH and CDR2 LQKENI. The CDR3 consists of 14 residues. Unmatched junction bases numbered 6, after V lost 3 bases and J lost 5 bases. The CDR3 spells CASSPRQGKTEAFF. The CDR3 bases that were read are TGTGCCAGCTCACCCAGACAGGGCAAAACTGAA. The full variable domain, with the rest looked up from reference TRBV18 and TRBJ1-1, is NAGVMQNPRHLVRRRGQEARLRCSPMKGHSHVYWYRQLPEEGLKFMVYLQKENIIDESGMPKERFSAEFPKEGPSILRIQQVVRGDSAAYFCASSPRQGKTEAFFGQGTRLTVV.

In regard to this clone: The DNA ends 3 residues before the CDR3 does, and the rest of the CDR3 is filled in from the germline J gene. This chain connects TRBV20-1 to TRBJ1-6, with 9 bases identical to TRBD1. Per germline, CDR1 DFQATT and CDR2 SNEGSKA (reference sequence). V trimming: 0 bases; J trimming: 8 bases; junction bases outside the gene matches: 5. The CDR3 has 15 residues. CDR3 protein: CSARDADRGHSPLHF. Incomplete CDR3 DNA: TGCAGTGCTAGAGATGCGGACAGGGGCCATTCACCC.

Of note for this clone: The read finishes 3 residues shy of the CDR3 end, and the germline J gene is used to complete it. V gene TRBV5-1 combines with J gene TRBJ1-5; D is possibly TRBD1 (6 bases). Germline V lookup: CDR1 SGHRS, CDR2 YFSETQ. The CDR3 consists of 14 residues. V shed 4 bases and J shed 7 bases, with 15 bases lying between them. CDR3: CASSLLQGGQPQHF. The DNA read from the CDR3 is TGCGCCAGCAGCCTACTACAGGGAGGACAGCCC.

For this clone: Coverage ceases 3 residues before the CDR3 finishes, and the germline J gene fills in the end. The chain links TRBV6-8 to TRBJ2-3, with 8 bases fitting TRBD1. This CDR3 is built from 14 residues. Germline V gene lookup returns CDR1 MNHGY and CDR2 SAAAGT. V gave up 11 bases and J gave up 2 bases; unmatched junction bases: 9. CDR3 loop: CAGEDRDLTDTQYF. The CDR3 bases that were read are TGTGCCGGGGAGGACAGGGACCTCACAGATACG.

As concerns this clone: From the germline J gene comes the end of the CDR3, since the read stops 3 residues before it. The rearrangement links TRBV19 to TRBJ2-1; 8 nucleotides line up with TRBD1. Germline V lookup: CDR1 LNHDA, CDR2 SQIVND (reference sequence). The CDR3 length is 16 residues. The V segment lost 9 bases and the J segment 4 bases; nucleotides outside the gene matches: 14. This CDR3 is CARMYTQGALYNEQFF. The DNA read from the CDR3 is TGTGCCAGAATGTACACGCAGGGGGCTCTGTACAATGAG. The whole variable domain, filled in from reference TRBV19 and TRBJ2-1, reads DGGITQSPKYLFRKEGQNVTLSCEQNLNHDAMYWYRQDPGQGLRLIYYSQIVNDFQKGDIAEGYSVSREKKESFPLTVTSAQKNPTAFYLCARMYTQGALYNEQFFGPGTRLTVL.

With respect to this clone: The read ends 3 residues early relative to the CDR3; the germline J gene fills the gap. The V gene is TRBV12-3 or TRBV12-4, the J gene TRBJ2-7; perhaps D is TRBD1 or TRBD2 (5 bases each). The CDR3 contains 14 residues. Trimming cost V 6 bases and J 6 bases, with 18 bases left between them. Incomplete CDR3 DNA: TGTGCCAGCAGCCTCCGTCAGGCAGGGAGCGAG. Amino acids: CASSLRQAGSE. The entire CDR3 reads CASSLRQAGSEQYF.

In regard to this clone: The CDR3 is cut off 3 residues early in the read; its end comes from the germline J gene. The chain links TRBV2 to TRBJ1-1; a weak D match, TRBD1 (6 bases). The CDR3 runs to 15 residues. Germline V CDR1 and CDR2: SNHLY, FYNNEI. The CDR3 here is CASSEARPVGQKAFF. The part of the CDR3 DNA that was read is TGTGCCAGCAGTGAAGCCCGCCCAGTCGGACAGAAA.

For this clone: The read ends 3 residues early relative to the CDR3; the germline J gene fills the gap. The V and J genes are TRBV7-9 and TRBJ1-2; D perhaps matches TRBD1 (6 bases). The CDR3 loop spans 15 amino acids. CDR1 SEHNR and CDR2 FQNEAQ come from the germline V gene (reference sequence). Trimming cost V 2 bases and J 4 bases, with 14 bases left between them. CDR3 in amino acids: CASSLPSGTSYGYTF. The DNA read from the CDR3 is TGTGCCAGCAGCTTACCCTCCGGGACAAGCTATGGC.

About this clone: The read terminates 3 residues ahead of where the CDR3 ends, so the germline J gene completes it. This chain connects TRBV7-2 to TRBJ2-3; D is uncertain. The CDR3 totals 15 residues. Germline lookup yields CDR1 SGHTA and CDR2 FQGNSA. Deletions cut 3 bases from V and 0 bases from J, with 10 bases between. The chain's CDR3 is CASSFQPTSTDTQYF. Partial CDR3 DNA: TGTGCCAGCAGCTTTCAACCTACTAGCACAGATACG. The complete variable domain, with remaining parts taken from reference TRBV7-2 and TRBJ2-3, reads GAGVSQSPSNKVTEKGKDVELRCDPISGHTALYWYRQSLGQGLEFLIYFQGNSAPDKSGLPSDRFSAERTGGSVSTLTIQRTQQEDSAVYLCASSFQPTSTDTQYFGPGTRLTVL.

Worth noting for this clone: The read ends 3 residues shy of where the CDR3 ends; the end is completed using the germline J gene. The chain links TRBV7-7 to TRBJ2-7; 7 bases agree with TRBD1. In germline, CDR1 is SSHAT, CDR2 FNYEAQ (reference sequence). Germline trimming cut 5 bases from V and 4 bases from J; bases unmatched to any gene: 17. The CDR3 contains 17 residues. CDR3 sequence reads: CASSILQGDRVWYEQYF. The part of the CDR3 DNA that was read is TGTGCCAGCAGCATCCTACAGGGAGACAGGGTCTGGTACGAG.

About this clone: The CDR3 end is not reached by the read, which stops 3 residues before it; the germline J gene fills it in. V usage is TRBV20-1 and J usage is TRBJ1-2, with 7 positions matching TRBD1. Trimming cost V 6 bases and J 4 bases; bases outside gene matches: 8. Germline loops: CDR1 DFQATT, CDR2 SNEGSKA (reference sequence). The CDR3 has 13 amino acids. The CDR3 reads CSAIQTGSYGYTF. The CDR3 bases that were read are TGCAGTGCAATTCAGACAGGGTCCTATGGC.

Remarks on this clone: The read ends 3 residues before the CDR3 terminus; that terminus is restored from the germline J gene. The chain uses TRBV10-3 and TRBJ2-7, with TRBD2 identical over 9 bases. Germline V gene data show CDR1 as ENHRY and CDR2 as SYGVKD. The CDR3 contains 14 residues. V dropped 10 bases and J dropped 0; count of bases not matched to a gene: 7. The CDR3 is CATTSGFTSYEQYF. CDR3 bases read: TGTGCCACGACTAGCGGTTTTACCTCCTACGAG.

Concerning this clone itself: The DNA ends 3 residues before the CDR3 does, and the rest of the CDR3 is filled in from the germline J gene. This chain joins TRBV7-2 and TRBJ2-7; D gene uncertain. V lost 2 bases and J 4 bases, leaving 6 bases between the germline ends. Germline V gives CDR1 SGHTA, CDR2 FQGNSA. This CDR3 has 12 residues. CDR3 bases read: TGTGCCAGCAGCTTAAGCAAGTACGAG. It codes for CASSLSKYE. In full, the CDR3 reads CASSLSKYEQYF.

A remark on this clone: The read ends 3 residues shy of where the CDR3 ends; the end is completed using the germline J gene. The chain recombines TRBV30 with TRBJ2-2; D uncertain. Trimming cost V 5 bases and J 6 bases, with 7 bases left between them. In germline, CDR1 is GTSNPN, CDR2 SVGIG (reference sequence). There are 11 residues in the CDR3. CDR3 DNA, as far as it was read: TGTGCCTGGTCTGAGCCCGGGGAG. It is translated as CAWSEPGE. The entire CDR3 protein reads CAWSEPGELFF. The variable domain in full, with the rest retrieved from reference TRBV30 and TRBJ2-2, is SQTIHQWPATLVQPVGSPLSLECTVEGTSNPNLYWYRQAAGRGLQLLFYSVGIGQISSEVPQNLSASRPQDRQFILSSKKLLLSDSGFYLCAWSEPGELFFGEGSRLTVL.

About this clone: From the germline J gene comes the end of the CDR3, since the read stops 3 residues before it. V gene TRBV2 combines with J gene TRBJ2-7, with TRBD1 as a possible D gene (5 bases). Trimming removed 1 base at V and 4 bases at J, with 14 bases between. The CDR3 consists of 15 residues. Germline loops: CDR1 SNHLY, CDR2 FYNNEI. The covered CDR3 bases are TGTGCCAGCAGTGAAGGTCAGGGTGTGATGTACGAG. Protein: CASSEGQGVMYE. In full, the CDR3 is CASSEGQGVMYEQYF.

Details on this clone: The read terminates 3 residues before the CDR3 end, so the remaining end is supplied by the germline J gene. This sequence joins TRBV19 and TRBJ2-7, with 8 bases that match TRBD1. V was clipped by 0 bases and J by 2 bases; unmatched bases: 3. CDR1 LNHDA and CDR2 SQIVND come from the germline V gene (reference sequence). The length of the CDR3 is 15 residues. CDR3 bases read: TGTGCCAGTAGTATAGAGAGGACAGGGACCTACGAG. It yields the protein CASSIERTGTYE. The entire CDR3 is CASSIERTGTYEQYF.

Partial CDR3 DNA: TGCGCCAGCAGCCCGTCGGCAGGCTCCTACGAG. Translation gives CASSPSAGSYE. The whole CDR3 region reads CASSPSAGSYEQYF. V gene TRBV5-1 combines with J gene TRBJ2-7; no clear D. The read ends 3 residues shy of where the CDR3 ends; the end is completed using the germline J gene. The V gene lost 4 bases and the J gene lost 0 bases, with 11 bases spanning the gap. Germline CDR1 is SGHRS and CDR2 is YFSETQ. The CDR3 is 14 amino acids.